A single sample gave rise to the 12 T cell receptor beta chains below, sequenced in a study of blood T cell repertoires in COVID-19. Profiled with immunoSEQ multiplex PCR; TCRdb holds only in-frame clones, not every one. The profile covers fewer than 200,000 clones, with 88% appearing a single time and 9% taken by the ten largest. What was sequenced was PBMCs or T cells enriched from blood (not recorded which). These TCRs come from a woman under 30 who had recovered from COVID-19.

J is TRBJ2-5 and V is TRBV20-1; a weak D match, TRBD2 (5 bases). The V and J ends lost 5 bases and 3 bases respectively, with 16 bases between them. This CDR3 region has 14 residues. CDR1 and CDR2 (germline): DFQATT, SNEGSKA (reference sequence). DNA for the CDR3: TGCAGTGCTGGTGACTACTTACTAAAAGAGACCCAGTACTTC. It yields the protein CSAGDYLLKETQYF.

This clone was counted between two and nine times. The rearrangement uses TRBV7-2 and TRBJ1-4, with 11 bases that match TRBD1. V trimming: 4 bases; J trimming: 10 bases; junction bases outside the gene matches: 2. This CDR3 has 13 residues. Germline V gives CDR1 SGHTA, CDR2 FQGNSA. In nucleotides, the CDR3 is TGTGCCAGCAGCTACGGGACAGGGGGAAAACTGTTTTTT. It yields the protein CASSYGTGGKLFF. The full variable domain, rest sourced from reference TRBV7-2 and TRBJ1-4, is GAGVSQSPSNKVTEKGKDVELRCDPISGHTALYWYRQSLGQGLEFLIYFQGNSAPDKSGLPSDRFSAERTGGSVSTLTIQRTQQEDSAVYLCASSYGTGGKLFFGSGTQLSVL.

V usage is TRBV3-1 (or the pseudogene TRBV3-2) and J usage is TRBJ2-5, with TRBD1 as a possible D gene (6 bases). CDR3 length: 15 amino acids. V was trimmed by 1 base and J by 3 bases, leaving 12 bases between them. Germline assignment: CDR1 LGHDT and CDR2 YNNKEL (reference sequence). The chain's CDR3 is CASSQAWTVEETQYF. For the CDR3, the DNA is TGTGCCAGCAGCCAAGCTTGGACAGTAGAAGAGACCCAGTACTTC.

The count of this clone is one. J is TRBJ1-1 and V is TRBV10-3; D may be TRBD1 (6 bases). CDR1 ENHRY and CDR2 SYGVKD come from the germline V gene. V dropped 0 bases and J dropped 1 base, with 9 bases sitting between them. The CDR3 sequence is 15 residues long. CDR3 nucleotide sequence: TGTGCCATCAGTGAGTCTCCAGGGGCGAACACTGAAGCTTTCTTT. The encoded protein is CAISESPGANTEAFF.

The V and J genes are TRBV28 and TRBJ2-7; D may be TRBD1 (6 bases). This CDR3 has 14 residues. V lost 6 bases, J lost 0 bases, and 12 bases lay in between. Germline V gives CDR1 MDHEN, CDR2 SYDVKM. In DNA, the CDR3 is TGTGCCAGCAGCACGGACAGAATCTCCTACGAGCAGTACTTC. Its protein product is CASSTDRISYEQYF.

The V and J genes are TRBV2 and TRBJ2-5; the D gene is possibly TRBD1 (5 bases). Germline V gives CDR1 SNHLY, CDR2 FYNNEI. Trimming pared 7 bases from V and 4 bases from J, leaving 19 bases between. The CDR3 has 15 amino acids. CDR3 amino acids: CASKYRTGLGETQYF. Written as DNA, the CDR3 is TGTGCCAGCAAGTATCGTACAGGTCTGGGAGAGACCCAGTACTTC. The entire variable domain, with the rest obtained from reference TRBV2 and TRBJ2-5, is as follows: EPEVTQTPSHQVTQMGQEVILRCVPISNHLYFYWYRQILGQKVEFLVSFYNNEISEKSEIFDDQFSVERPDGSNFTLKIRSTKLEDSAMYFCASKYRTGLGETQYFGPGTRLLVL.

The gene calls are TRBV30 and TRBJ2-5; 9 bases agree with TRBD1. Germline values: CDR1 GTSNPN, CDR2 SVGIG (reference sequence). The CDR3 sequence is 16 residues long. V lost 0 bases, J lost 4 bases, and 9 bases stayed unmatched. The CDR3 spells CAWSVFGTGKRETQYF. DNA for the CDR3: TGTGCCTGGAGTGTATTTGGGACAGGGAAGCGAGAGACCCAGTACTTC.

The chain combines TRBV4-1 with TRBJ2-2, with 9 bases identical to TRBD2. With 1 base clipped from V and 3 bases from J, the junction kept 18 bases outside the gene matches. The CDR3 consists of 21 residues. Per germline, CDR1 MGHRA and CDR2 YSYEKL. This CDR3 is CASSQGRRAGGTKRYTGELFF. The CDR3 DNA is TGCGCCAGCAGCCAAGGCCGTAGGGCGGGGGGGACTAAAAGGTACACCGGGGAGCTGTTTTTT.

The chain recombines TRBV5-4 with TRBJ1-2; 7 bases map to TRBD1. The CDR3 consists of 16 residues. Per germline, CDR1 SGHNT and CDR2 YYREEE (reference sequence). Trimming cost V 0 bases and J 1 base; bases outside gene matches: 6. CDR3 coding DNA: TGTGCCAGCAGCTTGGTGACAGGGTCGGTTAACTATGGCTACACCTTC. Amino acids: CASSLVTGSVNYGYTF.

For this clone: Distinct nucleotide sequences in the sample also encode this CDR3. This sequence joins TRBV19 and TRBJ2-5, with D tentatively TRBD2 (6 bases). The V and J ends lost 1 base and 2 bases respectively, with 8 bases between them. The CDR3 runs 14 residues. Germline values: CDR1 LNHDA, CDR2 SQIVND (reference sequence). The DNA of the CDR3 is TGTGCCAGTAGTATAGTGGCGGGACAAGAGACCCAGTACTTC. Translation gives CASSIVAGQETQYF.

The chain links TRBV13 to TRBJ2-7; TRBD1 matches at 7 bases. This CDR3 is 18 amino acids long. The ends lost 0 bases at V and 1 base at J; junction bases unmatched: 12. Germline CDR1 PRHDT, CDR2 FYEKMQ (reference sequence). The CDR3 here is CASSLGVKRDSRSYEQYF. The CDR3 DNA is TGTGCCAGCAGCTTAGGCGTGAAAAGGGACAGTCGTTCCTACGAGCAGTACTTC.

The chain has TRBV5-6 and TRBJ2-7; 7 bases are shared with TRBD1. The CDR3 runs to 13 residues. Per the germline V gene, CDR1 is SGHDT and CDR2 is YYEEEE. The V segment lost 4 bases and the J segment 7 bases; nucleotides outside the gene matches: 8. In DNA form, the CDR3 reads TGTGCCAGCAGCCAAGACAGGGCGAGTGAGCAGTACTTC. Protein: CASSQDRASEQYF.